What follows are 14 T cell receptor beta chains derived from one specimen sequenced in a study of CD8+ T cells in alopecia areata. Isolated RNA was reverse transcribed into cDNA used as the sequencing template. TCRdb keeps only in-frame clones here, not all; method: immunoSEQ multiplex PCR. This table holds 130,000 to 150,000 clones, around 47% found once. Material: CD4+ T cells sorted from blood. These TCRs come from a human donor with alopecia areata.

The chain carries TRBV27 and TRBJ2-1, with 7 bases that match TRBD2. The CDR3 contains 15 residues. Per germline, CDR1 MNHEY and CDR2 SMNVEV (reference sequence). V lost 2 bases to trimming and J lost 6 bases; unmatched junction nucleotides: 7. Written as DNA, the CDR3 is TGTGCCAGCAGTTTAGCCCCGGGACTAATCAATGAGCAGTTCTTC. This gives the protein CASSLAPGLINEQFF.

V is TRBV9 and J is TRBJ1-4; D unresolved. V lost 4 bases, J lost 7 bases, and 17 bases lay in between. This CDR3 has 15 amino acids. Germline CDR1 and CDR2: SGDLS and YYNGEE. CDR3 sequence reads: CASSSTLPAGEKLFF. In DNA form, the CDR3 reads TGTGCCAGCAGCTCCACTCTTCCGGCGGGTGAAAAACTGTTTTTT.

V usage is TRBV5-4 and J usage is TRBJ2-3; D gene uncertain. This CDR3 is 14 amino acids long. V was pared by 0 bases and J by 5 bases, with 10 bases between. Per the germline V gene, CDR1 is SGHNT and CDR2 is YYREEE (reference sequence). CDR3 sequence: CASSLGRPQDTQYF. DNA for the CDR3: TGTGCCAGCAGCTTGGGAAGACCTCAAGATACGCAGTATTTT.

There are a few counts of this clone. This chain joins TRBV30 and TRBJ2-3; D could derive from TRBD1 or TRBD2 (5 bases each). Germline loops: CDR1 GTSNPN, CDR2 SVGIG (reference sequence). V was cut by 0 bases and J by 2 bases, with 12 bases left in between. There are 15 residues in the CDR3. CDR3 sequence: CAWSVRGAPTDTQYF. The DNA of the CDR3 is TGTGCCTGGAGTGTACGAGGGGCCCCCACAGATACGCAGTATTTT. Looking up the rest from reference TRBV30 and TRBJ2-3 gives the full variable domain: SQTIHQWPATLVQPVGSPLSLECTVEGTSNPNLYWYRQAAGRGLQLLFYSVGIGQISSEVPQNLSASRPQDRQFILSSKKLLLSDSGFYLCAWSVRGAPTDTQYFGPGTRLTVL.

This sequence joins TRBV11-2 and TRBJ2-5; D may be TRBD1 (5 bases). Trimming removed 4 bases at V and 1 base at J, with 10 bases between. CDR1 SGHAT and CDR2 FQNNGV come from the germline V gene. CDR3 length: 14 residues. Here the CDR3 reads CASSSTGAQETQYF. DNA of the CDR3: TGTGCCAGCAGCTCGACTGGGGCCCAAGAGACCCAGTACTTC.

The V gene is TRBV5-4, the J gene TRBJ2-2, with D possibly TRBD2 on 5 matching bases. CDR3 length: 16 amino acids. CDR1 and CDR2 (germline): SGHNT, YYREEE (reference sequence). With 2 bases removed from V and 2 bases from J, the gap between germline ends came to 13 bases. CDR3 region: CASSLAVPFNTGELFF. The CDR3 nucleotides are TGTGCCAGCAGCTTAGCGGTGCCATTCAACACCGGGGAGCTGTTTTTT. The full variable domain, with the rest looked up from reference TRBV5-4 and TRBJ2-2, is ETGVTQSPTHLIKTRGQQVTLRCSSQSGHNTVSWYQQALGQGPQFIFQYYREEENGRGNFPPRFSGLQFPNYSSELNVNALELDDSALYLCASSLAVPFNTGELFFGEGSRLTVL.

This clone was observed a single time. The rearrangement joins TRBV9 to TRBJ2-5; D is unclear. The CDR3 runs to 14 residues. The V and J ends lost 1 base and 1 base respectively, with 8 bases between them. Looked up from germline, CDR1 is SGDLS and CDR2 is YYNGEE. CDR3 bases: TGTGCCAGCAGCGTACGCGCAGTCCAAGAGACCCAGTACTTC. It specifies CASSVRAVQETQYF.

The J gene is TRBJ2-7, the V gene TRBV5-6; either TRBD1 or TRBD2 may supply D (6 bases each). The germline V gene has CDR1 SGHDT and CDR2 YYEEEE. The V end was cut by 7 bases, the J end by 4 bases, with 18 bases between. The CDR3 is 14 residues long. Here the CDR3 DNA reads TGTGCCAGCCAAGCCGGGGGCCCCCTTTACGAGCAGTACTTC. This sequence encodes CASQAGGPLYEQYF.

This clone was seen more than once but under ten times. The chain couples TRBV29-1 to TRBJ1-2; 11 bases fit TRBD1. The CDR3 extends over 14 amino acids. CDR1 is SQVTM and CDR2 is ANQGSEA in the germline V gene. J gave up 4 bases and V 1 base, and 2 bases lay outside the gene matches. CDR3 sequence (DNA): TGCAGCGTTGAAGGGACAGGGGGCCTCTATGGCTACACCTTC. Translation: CSVEGTGGLYGYTF. Full variable domain (rest looked up from reference TRBV29-1 and TRBJ1-2): SAVISQKPSRDICQRGTSLTIQCQVDSQVTMMFWYRQQPGQSLTLIATANQGSEATYESGFVIDKFPISRPNLTFSTLTVSNMSPEDSSIYLCSVEGTGGLYGYTFGSGTRLTVV.

This chain connects TRBV4-1 to TRBJ2-1; D gene ambiguous. Germline assignment: CDR1 MGHRA and CDR2 YSYEKL. The CDR3 covers 16 residues. Deletions cut 0 bases from V and 4 bases from J, with 13 bases between. The CDR3 coding sequence is TGCGCCAGCAGCCAAGATCGTACGGGTGCGTACAATGAGCAGTTCTTC. It translates to CASSQDRTGAYNEQFF.

The chain carries TRBV4-3 and TRBJ2-1; D may be TRBD2 (6 bases). The CDR3 covers 12 residues. CDR1 LGHNA and CDR2 YSLEER come from the germline V gene. V gave up 4 bases and J gave up 7 bases, with 8 bases separating them. The CDR3 is CASSPGGNEQFF. DNA for the CDR3: TGCGCCAGCAGCCCCGGAGGGAATGAGCAGTTCTTC.

The chain links TRBV29-1 to TRBJ2-1; unclear D gene. V was shortened by 4 bases and J by 5 bases, with 12 bases between the two germline ends. The CDR3 has 13 residues. The germline V gene has CDR1 SQVTM and CDR2 ANQGSEA. CDR3 sequence reads: CSVVGKGNNEQFF. For the CDR3, the DNA is TGCAGCGTTGTAGGAAAAGGGAACAATGAGCAGTTCTTC.

The chain uses TRBV5-4 and TRBJ2-7; D gene uncertain. Germline loops: CDR1 SGHNT, CDR2 YYREEE (reference sequence). Trimming cost V 7 bases and J 6 bases, with 11 bases left between them. This CDR3 contains 11 residues. The chain's CDR3 is CASQFNGEQYF. The CDR3 nucleotides read TGTGCCAGCCAATTTAATGGCGAGCAGTACTTC.

J is TRBJ2-5 and V is TRBV5-1; 8 bases align to TRBD2. This CDR3 comprises 15 residues. CDR1 is SGHRS, CDR2 YFSETQ, per germline. The J segment lost 4 bases and the V segment lost 5 bases, leaving 10 bases of the junction unmatched. In DNA form, the CDR3 reads TGCGCCAGCAGTGCAGCGGGGGCTTTCGGAGAGACCCAGTACTTC. Encoded protein: CASSAAGAFGETQYF. The complete variable domain, with remaining parts taken from reference TRBV5-1 and TRBJ2-5, reads KAGVTQTPRYLIKTRGQQVTLSCSPISGHRSVSWYQQTPGQGLQFLFEYFSETQRNKGNFPGRFSGRQFSNSRSEMNVSTLELGDSALYLCASSAAGAFGETQYFGPGTRLLVL.